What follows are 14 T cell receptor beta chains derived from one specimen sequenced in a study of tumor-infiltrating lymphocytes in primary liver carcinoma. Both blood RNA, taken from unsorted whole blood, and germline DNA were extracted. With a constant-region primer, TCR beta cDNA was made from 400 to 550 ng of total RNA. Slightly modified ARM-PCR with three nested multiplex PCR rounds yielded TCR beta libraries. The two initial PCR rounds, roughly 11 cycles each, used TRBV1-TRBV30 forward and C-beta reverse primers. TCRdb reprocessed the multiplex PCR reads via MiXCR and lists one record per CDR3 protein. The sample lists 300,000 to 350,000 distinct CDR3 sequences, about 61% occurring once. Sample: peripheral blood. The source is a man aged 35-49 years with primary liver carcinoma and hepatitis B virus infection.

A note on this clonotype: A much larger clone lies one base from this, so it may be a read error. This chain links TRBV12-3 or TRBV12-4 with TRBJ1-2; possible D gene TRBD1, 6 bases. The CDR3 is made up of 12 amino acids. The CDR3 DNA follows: TGTGCCGGCAGTATGACAGGCCGCGGCTACACCTTC. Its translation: CAGSMTGRGYTF.

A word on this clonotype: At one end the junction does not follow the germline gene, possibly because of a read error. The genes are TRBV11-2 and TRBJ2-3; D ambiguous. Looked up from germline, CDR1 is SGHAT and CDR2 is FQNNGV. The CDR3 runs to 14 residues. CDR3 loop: CASSLQELADRQYF. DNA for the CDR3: TGTGCCAGCAGCTTACAAGAGCTTGCGGATAGGCAGTATTTT.

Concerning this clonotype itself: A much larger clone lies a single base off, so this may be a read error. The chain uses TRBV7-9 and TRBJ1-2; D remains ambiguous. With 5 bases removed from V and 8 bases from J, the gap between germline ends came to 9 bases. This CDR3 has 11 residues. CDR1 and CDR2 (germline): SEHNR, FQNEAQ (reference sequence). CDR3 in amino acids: CASSTPRGYTF. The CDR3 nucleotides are TGTGCCAGCAGCACCCCCCGAGGCTACACCTTC. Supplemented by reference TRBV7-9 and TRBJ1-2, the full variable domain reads DTGVSQNPRHKITKRGQNVTFRCDPISEHNRLYWYRQTLGQGPEFLTYFQNEAQLEKSRLLSDRFSAERPKGSFSTLEIQRTEQGDSAMYLCASSTPRGYTFGSGTRLTVV.

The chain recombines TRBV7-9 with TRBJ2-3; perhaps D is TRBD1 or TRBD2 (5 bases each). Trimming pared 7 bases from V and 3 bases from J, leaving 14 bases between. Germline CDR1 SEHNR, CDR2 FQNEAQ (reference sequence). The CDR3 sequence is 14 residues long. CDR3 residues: CASNLFEGTDTQYF. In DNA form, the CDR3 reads TGTGCCAGCAACCTATTCGAGGGGACAGATACGCAGTATTTT.

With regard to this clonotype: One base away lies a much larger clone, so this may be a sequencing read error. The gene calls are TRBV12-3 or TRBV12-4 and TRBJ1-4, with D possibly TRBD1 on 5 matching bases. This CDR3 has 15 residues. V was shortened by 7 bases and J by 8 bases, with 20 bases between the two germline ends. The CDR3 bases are TGTGCCAGCAATTTGTCCCGGGACCTTAGGGAAAAACTGTTTTTT. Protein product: CASNLSRDLREKLFF.

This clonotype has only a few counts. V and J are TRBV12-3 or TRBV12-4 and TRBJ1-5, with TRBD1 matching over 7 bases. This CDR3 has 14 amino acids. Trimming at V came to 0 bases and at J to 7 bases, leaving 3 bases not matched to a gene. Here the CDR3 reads CASSLAAGGQPQHF. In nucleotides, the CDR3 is TGTGCCAGCAGTTTAGCGGCAGGGGGACAGCCCCAGCATTTT.

CDR3 loop: CANSFGGAYGYTF. CDR3 bases: TGTGCCAACAGTTTCGGGGGGGCCTATGGCTACACCTTC. This rearrangement joins TRBV11-2 to TRBJ1-2; D might be TRBD1 (6 bases). Per germline, CDR1 SGHAT and CDR2 FQNNGV. CDR3 length: 13 amino acids. The V and J ends lost 10 bases and 4 bases respectively, with 16 bases between them.

The CDR3 loop is CVSSLGAQETQYF. CDR3 nucleotide sequence: TGTGTCAGTAGCTTAGGCGCCCAAGAGACCCAGTACTTC. This chain connects TRBV11-2 to TRBJ2-5; no firm D call. CDR3 size: 13 residues. The germline gives CDR1 SGHAT, CDR2 FQNNGV.

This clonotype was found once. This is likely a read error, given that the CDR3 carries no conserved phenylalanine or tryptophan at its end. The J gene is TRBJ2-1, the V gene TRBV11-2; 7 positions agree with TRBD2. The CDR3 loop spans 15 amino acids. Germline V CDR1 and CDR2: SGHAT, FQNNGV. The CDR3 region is CASGLASGKTNEQFS. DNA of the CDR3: TGTGCCAGCGGCTTAGCTAGCGGAAAGACAAATGAGCAGTTCTCC.

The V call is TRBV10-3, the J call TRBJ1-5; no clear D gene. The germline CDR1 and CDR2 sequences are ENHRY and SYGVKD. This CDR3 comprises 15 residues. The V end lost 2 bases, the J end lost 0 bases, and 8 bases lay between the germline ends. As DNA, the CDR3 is TGTGCCATCAGTGAGGATGAAAGTAGCAATCAGCCCCAGCATTTT. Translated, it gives CAISEDESSNQPQHF.

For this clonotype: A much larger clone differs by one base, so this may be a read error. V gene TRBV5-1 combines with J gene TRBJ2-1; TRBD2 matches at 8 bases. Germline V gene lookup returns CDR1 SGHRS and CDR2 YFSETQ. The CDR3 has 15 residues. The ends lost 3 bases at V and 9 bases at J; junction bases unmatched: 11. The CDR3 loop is CASSSRLSGGSEQFF. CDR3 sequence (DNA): TGCGCCAGCAGCTCACGACTATCGGGAGGGAGTGAGCAGTTCTTC.

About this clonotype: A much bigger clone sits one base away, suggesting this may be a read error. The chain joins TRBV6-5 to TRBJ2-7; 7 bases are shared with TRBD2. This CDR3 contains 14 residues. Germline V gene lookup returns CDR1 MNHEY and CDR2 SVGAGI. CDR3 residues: CASRVLAASYKQYF. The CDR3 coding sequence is TGTGCCAGCAGGGTGCTAGCGGCCTCCTACAAGCAGTACTTC.

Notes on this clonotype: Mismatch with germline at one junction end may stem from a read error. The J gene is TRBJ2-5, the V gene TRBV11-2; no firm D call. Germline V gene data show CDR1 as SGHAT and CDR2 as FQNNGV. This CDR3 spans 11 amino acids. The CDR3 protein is CANSEQETQYF. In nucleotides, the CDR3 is TGTGCCAACAGCGAGCAAGAGACCCAGTATTTC.

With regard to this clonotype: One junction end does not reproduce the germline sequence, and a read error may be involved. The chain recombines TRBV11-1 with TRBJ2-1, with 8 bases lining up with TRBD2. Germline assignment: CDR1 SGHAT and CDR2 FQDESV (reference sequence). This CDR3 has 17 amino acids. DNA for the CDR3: TGTGCCAGCAACTCACCCCTCACGGGAGGGCCACACAATGAGAAGTTCTTC. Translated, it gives CASNSPLTGGPHNEKFF. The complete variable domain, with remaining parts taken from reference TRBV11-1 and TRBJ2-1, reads EAEVAQSPRYKITEKSQAVAFWCDPISGHATLYWYRQILGQGPELLVQFQDESVVDDSQLPKDRFSAERLKGVDSTLKIQPAELGDSAMYLCASNSPLTGGPHNEKFFGPGTRLTVL.